Sequencing of this T cell receptor beta chain was carried out in a study of blood T cell repertoires in COVID-19. For the study at large: T cells, B-cell-depleted T cells, or PBMCs supplied cDNA or gDNA.

Data came from immunoSEQ multiplex PCR; TCRdb stores just in-frame clones and leaves some out. The sample records around 250,000 clones, 83% being singletons. Germline trimming cut 9 bases from V and 1 base from J; bases unmatched to any gene: 12. The CDR3 contains 16 residues. Germline V gene lookup returns CDR1 KGHDR and CDR2 SFDVKD. The sequence derives from a man aged 60 to 69 who had recovered from COVID-19. The rearrangement links TRBV24-1 to TRBJ2-3, with 7 bases matching TRBD2. Sequencing was done on a sample of peripheral blood. Here the CDR3 reads CATEEGLAGGTDTQYF. CDR3 DNA sequence: TGTGCCACCGAGGAGGGCTTGGCGGGGGGCACAGATACGCAGTATTTT.